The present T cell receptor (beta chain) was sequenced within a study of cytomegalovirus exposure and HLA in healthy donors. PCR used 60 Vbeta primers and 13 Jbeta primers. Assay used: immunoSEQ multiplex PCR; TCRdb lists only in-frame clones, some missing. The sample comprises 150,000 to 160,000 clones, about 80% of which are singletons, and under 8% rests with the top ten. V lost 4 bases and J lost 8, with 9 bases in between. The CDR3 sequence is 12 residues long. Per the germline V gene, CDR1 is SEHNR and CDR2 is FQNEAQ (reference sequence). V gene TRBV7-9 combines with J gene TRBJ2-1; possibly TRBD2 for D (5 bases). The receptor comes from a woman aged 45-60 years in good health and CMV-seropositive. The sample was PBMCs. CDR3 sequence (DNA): TGTGCCAGCAGCTGGCGGGTCGATGAGCAGTTCTTC. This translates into CASSWRVDEQFF.